This T cell receptor (beta chain) was obtained from a study of T-cell memory formation after mild COVID-19. The study, taken as a whole, reports: Contracting clones from day 15 to 85 showed balanced CD4/CD8; later expanders favored CD4+. Among CD4+ contracting clones, most were CM and EM, and CD8+ ones EMRA.

This clonotype was observed a handful of times. The antigen remains undetermined. TCRdb re-analysed the 5' RACE reads in MiXCR, keeping a single row per CDR3 protein. The sample lists fewer than 350,000 distinct CDR3 sequences, about 20% occurring once. Germline CDR1 LGHDT, CDR2 YNNKEL (reference sequence). This CDR3 is built from 15 residues. The V and J ends lost 4 bases and 5 bases, in that order; junction bases with no gene match: 9. The chain combines TRBV3-1 with TRBJ2-7; 9 nucleotides match TRBD1. This sequence originates from a man aged 18 to 35 who had mild COVID-19 (a few samples of this study predate the infection). Cell type and time point are not known. Sequenced material: PBMCs or a T cell subset sorted from them (not recorded which). CDR3 residues: CASSRWGQGGHEQYF. The CDR3 DNA sequence: TGTGCCAGCAGCCGATGGGGACAGGGCGGCCACGAGCAGTACTTC.